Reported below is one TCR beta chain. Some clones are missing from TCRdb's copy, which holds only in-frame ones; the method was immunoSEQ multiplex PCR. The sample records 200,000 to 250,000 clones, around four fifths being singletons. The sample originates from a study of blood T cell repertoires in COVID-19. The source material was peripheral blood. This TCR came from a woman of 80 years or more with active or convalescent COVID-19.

The CDR3 DNA is TGTGCCAGCAGCTTAGAGTTCCCCGGGACAAAAATTAACAATGAGCAGTTCTTC. Translated, it gives CASSLEFPGTKINNEQFF. This sequence joins TRBV7-2 and TRBJ2-1, with a weak D call TRBD1 (6 bases). Trimming removed 1 base from V and 5 bases from J, with 21 bases in between. The CDR3 contains 18 residues. Germline V gene data show CDR1 as SGHTA and CDR2 as FQGNSA.